This T cell receptor beta chain was recovered during a study of blood T cell repertoires in COVID-19. Across the study: Whether acute or convalescent, the COVID-19 samples came from the United States, Italy and Spain. T cells, B-cell-depleted T cells, or PBMCs provided the cDNA or gDNA that served as material.

The germline V gene encodes CDR1 SGHRS and CDR2 YFSETQ. The CDR3 is 14 residues long. V lost 1 base, J lost 5 bases, and 12 bases lay in between. Original processing notes: Estimates of nucleated cell counts were drawn from the amplification of reference gene primers. Here immunoSEQ multiplex PCR was the method, and the copy in TCRdb shows in-frame clones only, minus some. V, J and clone size are taken as reported in that table, and D and trimming were inferred from the DNA itself. The sample carries more than 130,000 clones, 85% to 90% recorded once. The rearrangement uses TRBV5-1 and TRBJ1-2, with a possible D match to TRBD1 (6 bases). This clonotype originated in a man aged 50-60 years with active or convalescent COVID-19. The sequenced sample was peripheral blood. The CDR3 DNA sequence: TGCGCCAGCAGCTTGAACAGGGACACATATGGCTACACCTTC. Translating it yields CASSLNRDTYGYTF.